This entry concerns a single T cell receptor beta chain. The sample belongs to a study of blood T cell repertoires in COVID-19. Across the whole study: The origin of the acute and convalescent COVID-19 samples was the United States, Italy and Spain. T cells, B-cell-depleted T cells, or PBMCs provided the cDNA or gDNA that served as material.

This CDR3 spans 14 amino acids. The V gene's germline CDR1 is SQVTM and CDR2 ANQGSEA. Unmatched junction bases numbered 2, after V lost 4 bases and J lost 0 bases. Authors' analysis steps: Reference gene primer amplification gave estimated nucleated cell counts. Clones were sequenced by immunoSEQ multiplex PCR, and TCRdb holds only the in-frame ones, with some missing. From that table come the V and J calls and clone size; the DNA was used to work out D and trimming. The sample has 120,000 to 150,000 clones, 87% seen once. The origin of this receptor is a woman aged 50 to 60 with acute or convalescent COVID-19. This chain connects TRBV29-1 to TRBJ2-4; 8 nucleotides match TRBD1. The specimen was peripheral blood. The CDR3 protein is CSVVTGVAKNIQYF. The CDR3 DNA reads TGCAGCGTTGTGACAGGGGTAGCCAAAAACATTCAGTACTTC.